The clone carrying this T cell receptor (beta chain) appeared once. Its antigen remains unknown. Included in the TCR beta cDNA libraries were unique molecular identifiers. cDNA molecules numbering 450,000 to 650,000 came from roughly 1 to 10 million T cells. One entry per CDR3 protein results from TCRdb running MiXCR on the PCR reads. The sample lists approximately 630,000 distinct CDR3 sequences, roughly three fifths seen once, with around 11% in the top ten. The source of the sample is a study of post-analysis software for immune sequencing data. Study results and caveats: Roughly 5 TRBV segments (TRBV5-6, TRBV5-1 and TRBV20-1 among them) occurred more frequently in patients than in controls.

This CDR3 is built from 14 residues. Trimming at V came to 3 bases and at J to 5 bases, leaving 6 bases not matched to a gene. Sequences were obtained from blood. V is TRBV12-3 or TRBV12-4 and J is TRBJ2-5, with TRBD2 identical over 7 bases. This TCR was sampled from a girl aged 2 to 9 with multiple sclerosis. The CDR3 sequence is CASSFDGEGETQYF. In nucleotides, the CDR3 is TGTGCCAGCAGTTTTGATGGGGAGGGGGAGACCCAGTACTTC.